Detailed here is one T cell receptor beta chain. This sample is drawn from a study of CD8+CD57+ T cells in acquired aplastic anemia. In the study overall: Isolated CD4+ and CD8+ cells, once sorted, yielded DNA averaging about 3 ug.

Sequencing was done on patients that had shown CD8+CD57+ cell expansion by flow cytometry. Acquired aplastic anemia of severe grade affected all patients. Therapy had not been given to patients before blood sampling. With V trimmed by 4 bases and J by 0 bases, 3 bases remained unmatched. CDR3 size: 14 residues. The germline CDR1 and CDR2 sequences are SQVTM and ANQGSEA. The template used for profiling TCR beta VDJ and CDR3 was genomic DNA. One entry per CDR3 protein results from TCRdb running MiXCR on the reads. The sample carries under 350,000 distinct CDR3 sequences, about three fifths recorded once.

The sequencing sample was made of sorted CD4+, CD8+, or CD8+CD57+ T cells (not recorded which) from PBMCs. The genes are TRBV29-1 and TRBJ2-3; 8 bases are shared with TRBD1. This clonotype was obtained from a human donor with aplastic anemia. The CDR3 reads CSVAGTGSTDTQYF. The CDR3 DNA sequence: TGCAGCGTTGCCGGGACAGGTAGCACAGATACGCAGTATTTT.